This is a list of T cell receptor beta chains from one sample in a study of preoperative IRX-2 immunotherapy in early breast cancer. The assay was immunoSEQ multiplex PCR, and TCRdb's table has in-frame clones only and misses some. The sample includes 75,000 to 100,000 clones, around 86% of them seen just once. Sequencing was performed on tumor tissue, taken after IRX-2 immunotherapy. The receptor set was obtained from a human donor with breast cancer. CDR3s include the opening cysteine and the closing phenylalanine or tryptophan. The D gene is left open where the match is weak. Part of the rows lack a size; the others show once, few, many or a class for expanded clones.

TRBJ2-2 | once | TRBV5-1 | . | TGCGCCAGCAGCTTGAACACCAACACCGGGGAGCTGTTTTTT | CASSLNTNTGELFF
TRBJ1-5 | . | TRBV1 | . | TGCGCCAGCAGCTTGAGCAGGGAAGGCAATCAGCCCCAGCATTTT | CASSLSREGNQPQHF
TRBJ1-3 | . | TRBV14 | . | TGTGCCAGCAGCCCCTACCCGGCGGGGGTCGGGAACACCATATATTTT | CASSPYPAGVGNTIYF
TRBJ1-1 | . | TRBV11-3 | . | TGTGCCAGCAGCCCGGTAAGGAGGGAGGCCACTGAAGCTTTCTTT | CASSPVRREATEAFF
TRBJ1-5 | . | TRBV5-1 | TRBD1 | TGCGCCAGCAGCGAGGGACAGAGCAATCAGCCCCAGCATTTT | CASSEGQSNQPQHF
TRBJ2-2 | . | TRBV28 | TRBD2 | TGTGCCAGCAGTTTATCGTGGACTAGCGGGGGATACACCGGGGAGCTGTTTTTT | CASSLSWTSGGYTGELFF
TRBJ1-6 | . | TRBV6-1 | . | TGTGCCAGCAGTGAAGCGCTGGTATTTTCACCCCTCCACTTT | CASSEALVFSPLHF
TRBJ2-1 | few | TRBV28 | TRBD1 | TGTGCCAGCAGTTTATGGGGGGACAGTTCCTACAATGAGCAGTTCTTC | CASSLWGDSSYNEQFF
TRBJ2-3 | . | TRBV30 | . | TGTGCCTGGAGCGACACCTCCATCACAGATACGCAGTATTTT | CAWSDTSITDTQYF
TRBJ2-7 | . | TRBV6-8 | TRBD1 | TGTGCCAGCAGTTTTACGACAGGGGGCTACGAGCAGTACTTC | CASSFTTGGYEQYF
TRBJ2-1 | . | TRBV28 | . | TGTGCCAGCAGTTTAGAGAAGGCTGCGCAGTTCTTC | CASSLEKAAQFF
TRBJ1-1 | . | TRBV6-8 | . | TGTGCCAGCCGACGACTGAACACTGAAGCTTTCTTT | CASRRLNTEAFF
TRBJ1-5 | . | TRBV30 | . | TGTGCCTGGAGTGTAGGGGTTAATCAGCCCCAGCATTTT | CAWSVGVNQPQHF
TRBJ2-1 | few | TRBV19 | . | TGTGCCAGTAGTATAAGTCAGGGGACAAATGAGCAGTTCTTC | CASSISQGTNEQFF
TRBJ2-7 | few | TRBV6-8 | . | TGTGCCAGCGCTACTCCGACCTCCGACGAGCAGTACTTC | CASATPTSDEQYF
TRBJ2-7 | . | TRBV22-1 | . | TGTGCCAGCAGTGTCCATGGACAGGGGGAAGACGAGCAGTACTTC | CASSVHGQGEDEQYF
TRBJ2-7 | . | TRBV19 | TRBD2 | TGTGCCAGTAGTTTCGTCGGGACGCCCGGGAGGGGGTACGAGCAGTACTTC | CASSFVGTPGRGYEQYF
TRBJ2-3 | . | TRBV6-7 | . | TGTGCCAGCAGTTGGGGCGTTAGCACAGATACGCAGTATTTT | CASSWGVSTDTQYF
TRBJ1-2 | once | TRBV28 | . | TGTGCCAGCAAGGAGGGATACTATGGCTACACCTTC | CASKEGYYGYTF
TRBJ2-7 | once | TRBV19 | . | TGTGCCAGTAGTAGAGGGGGACAAAGCTCCTACGAGCAGTACTTC | CASSRGGQSSYEQYF
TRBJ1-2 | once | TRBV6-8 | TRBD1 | TGTGCCAGCAGGACAGGGGGCGGGGAGGGCTACACCTTC | CASRTGGGEGYTF
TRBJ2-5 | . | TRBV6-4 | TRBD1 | TGTGCCAGCAGTTCGACAGGGGGTGAAGAGACCCAGTACTTC | CASSSTGGEETQYF
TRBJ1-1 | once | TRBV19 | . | TGTGCCAGTTCACGGGACGGTAACACTGAAGCTTTCTTT | CASSRDGNTEAFF
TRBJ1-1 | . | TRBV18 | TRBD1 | TGTGCCAGCTCACCAACGGACAGGGTGAACACTGAAGCTTTCTTT | CASSPTDRVNTEAFF
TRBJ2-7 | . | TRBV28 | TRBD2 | TGTGCCAGCAGTTATGCCGGGGGGGCCGTAGACTACGAGCAGTACTTC | CASSYAGGAVDYEQYF
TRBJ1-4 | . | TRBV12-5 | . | TGTGCCAGCGGAGCCTGGGACGAGACTAATGAAAAACTGTTTTTT | CASGAWDETNEKLFF
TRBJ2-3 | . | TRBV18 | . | TGTGCCAGCTCACCACGACGGGGCGGCACAGATACGCAGTATTTT | CASSPRRGGTDTQYF
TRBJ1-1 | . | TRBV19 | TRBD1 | TGTGCCAGTAGTAGATGGACAGGGGGCCACACTGAAGCTTTCTTT | CASSRWTGGHTEAFF
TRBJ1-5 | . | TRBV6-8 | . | TGTGCCAGCAGTTCGTACAGGGTAGAAGGGGATAGCAATCAGCCCCAGCATTTT | CASSSYRVEGDSNQPQHF
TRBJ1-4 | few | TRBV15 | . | TGTGCCACCAGCAGAGATCGGGCAGGGGCCAATGAAAAACTGTTTTTT | CATSRDRAGANEKLFF
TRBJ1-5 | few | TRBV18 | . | TGTGCCAGCTCGCTCGGTACTGCACAGCCCCAGCATTTT | CASSLGTAQPQHF
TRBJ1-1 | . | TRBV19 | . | TGTGCCAGTAGTATAGGAGGACAGATGAACACTGAAGCTTTCTTT | CASSIGGQMNTEAFF
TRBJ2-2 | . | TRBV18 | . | TGTGCCAGCTCACTCGCCCTCAGGGACCTGGACACCGGGGAGCTGTTTTTT | CASSLALRDLDTGELFF
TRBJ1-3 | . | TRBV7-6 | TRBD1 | TGTGCCAGCAGCTACTACAGGGGGCAAGGAAACACCATATATTTT | CASSYYRGQGNTIYF